These 20 T cell receptor beta chains originate from one sample sequenced in a study of T cells in tuberculosis. TCRdb's copy holds only in-frame clones and misses some; the assay was immunoSEQ multiplex PCR. The repertoire holds roughly 40,000 clones, approximately 95% seen once, with around 3.5% in the top ten. The sequenced material came from PBMCs. Receptors were obtained from a donor aged 5-35 years with latent tuberculosis or without tuberculosis infection.

The J gene is TRBJ1-5, the V gene TRBV7-8; TRBD1 matches 7 bases. Germline CDR1 reads SGHVS; CDR2 reads FQNEAQ. This CDR3 is 16 amino acids long. J lost 3 bases, V lost 1 base, and 6 bases had no gene match. The CDR3 bases are TGTGCCAGCAGCTTAGGAGACAGGGTCCCCAATCAGCCCCAGCATTTT. This codes for CASSLGDRVPNQPQHF.

The chain links TRBV6-1 to TRBJ1-4; D is undetermined. V dropped 10 bases and J dropped 4 bases, with 13 bases sitting between them. Germline V gene sequence: CDR1 MNHNS, CDR2 SASEGT. This CDR3 spans 13 amino acids. The CDR3 region is CATTRPGNEKLFF. CDR3 in DNA: TGTGCCACCACCCGTCCCGGTAATGAAAAACTGTTTTTT.

The gene calls are TRBV29-1 and TRBJ2-7, with a possible D match to TRBD2 (5 bases). V was pared by 6 bases and J by 3 bases, with 18 bases between. The germline CDR1 and CDR2 sequences are SQVTM and ANQGSEA. The CDR3 has 14 amino acids. CDR3 protein: CSVERLLGSYEQYF. The CDR3 DNA sequence: TGCAGCGTCGAGCGGCTCTTAGGTAGCTACGAGCAGTACTTC.

The chain recombines TRBV30 with TRBJ2-2; D may be TRBD2 (5 bases). CDR3 length: 15 amino acids. CDR1 is GTSNPN and CDR2 is SVGIG in the germline V gene (reference sequence). Trimming pared 4 bases from V and 2 bases from J, leaving 14 bases between. The CDR3 here is CAWNHGGTNTGELFF. In DNA, the CDR3 is TGTGCCTGGAATCATGGAGGCACAAACACCGGGGAGCTGTTTTTT.

This chain uses TRBV6-5 with TRBJ1-2; TRBD1 might be the D (5 bases). This CDR3 has 14 amino acids. The V end was cut by 7 bases, the J end by 2 bases, with 14 bases between. Germline CDR1 is MNHEY and CDR2 is SVGAGI. DNA for the CDR3: TGTGCCAGCACATCAAACAGGAGAAACTATGGCTACACCTTC. It specifies CASTSNRRNYGYTF.

The chain has TRBV28 and TRBJ2-5; 7 positions match TRBD2. V lost 6 bases to trimming and J lost 1 base; unmatched junction nucleotides: 5. The CDR3 runs 14 residues. Germline CDR1 MDHEN, CDR2 SYDVKM. CDR3 sequence: CASSTGTTQETQYF. As DNA, the CDR3 is TGTGCCAGCAGCACCGGGACTACCCAAGAGACCCAGTACTTC.

The CDR3 loop is CASSSPQPGHQAQHF. DNA of the CDR3: TGTGCCAGCAGCTCCCCCCAGCCGGGACACCAGGCCCAGCATTTT. The V and J genes are TRBV7-2 and TRBJ1-5; perhaps TRBD1 as D (6 bases). V lost 4 bases to trimming and J lost 11 bases, with 21 bases between them. This CDR3 contains 15 residues. CDR1 and CDR2 from the germline V gene are SGHTA and FQGNSA. Based on the CDR3 plus reference TRBV7-2 and TRBJ1-5, the full variable domain is GAGVSQSPSNKVTEKGKDVELRCDPISGHTALYWYRQSLGQGLEFLIYFQGNSAPDKSGLPSDRFSAERTGGSVSTLTIQRTQQEDSAVYLCASSSPQPGHQAQHFGDGTRLSIL.

The genes are TRBV5-4 and TRBJ1-1; 9 bases agree with TRBD1. CDR3 length equals 15 residues. Germline V gene lookup returns CDR1 SGHNT and CDR2 YYREEE (reference sequence). With V trimmed by 3 bases and J by 5 bases, 8 bases remained unmatched. In DNA form, the CDR3 reads TGTGCCAGCAGCTCAAGGACAGGGGTTGGAACTGAAGCTTTCTTT. Its protein is CASSSRTGVGTEAFF. Full variable domain (remainder filled in from reference TRBV5-4 and TRBJ1-1): ETGVTQSPTHLIKTRGQQVTLRCSSQSGHNTVSWYQQALGQGPQFIFQYYREEENGRGNFPPRFSGLQFPNYSSELNVNALELDDSALYLCASSSRTGVGTEAFFGQGTRLTVV.

The chain is built from TRBV2 and TRBJ1-6; D remains ambiguous. CDR3 length: 12 amino acids. Germline V CDR1 and CDR2: SNHLY, FYNNEI. Trimming took off 3 bases at V and 11 bases at J, with 8 bases between the two ends. In DNA, the CDR3 is TGTGCCAGCAGTGAGTCCTTTCCACCCCTCCACTTT. This encodes CASSESFPPLHF. Filled out from reference TRBV2 and TRBJ1-6, the complete variable domain reads EPEVTQTPSHQVTQMGQEVILRCVPISNHLYFYWYRQILGQKVEFLVSFYNNEISEKSEIFDDQFSVERPDGSNFTLKIRSTKLEDSAMYFCASSESFPPLHFGNGTRLTVT.

The V call is TRBV29-1, the J call TRBJ2-3; D remains ambiguous. The V gene lost 3 bases and the J gene lost 3 bases, with 13 bases spanning the gap. CDR1 is SQVTM, CDR2 ANQGSEA, per germline. The CDR3 has 14 residues. Here the CDR3 DNA reads TGCAGCGTTGACGACCTTATGAGGACAGATACGCAGTATTTT. This codes for CSVDDLMRTDTQYF.

The rearrangement joins TRBV30 to TRBJ2-1; TRBD1 might be the D (6 bases). In germline, CDR1 is GTSNPN, CDR2 SVGIG (reference sequence). The CDR3 is 13 residues long. Trimming shortened V by 3 bases and J by 1 base, and 7 bases separated the two germline ends. As DNA, the CDR3 is TGTGCCTGGAGCCAGGGGTCCTACAATGAGCAGTTCTTC. Translation gives CAWSQGSYNEQFF. Combining the CDR3 with reference TRBV30 and TRBJ2-1 gives the whole variable domain SQTIHQWPATLVQPVGSPLSLECTVEGTSNPNLYWYRQAAGRGLQLLFYSVGIGQISSEVPQNLSASRPQDRQFILSSKKLLLSDSGFYLCAWSQGSYNEQFFGPGTRLTVL.

The chain recombines TRBV14 with TRBJ2-1; 8 nucleotides match TRBD2. J gave up 1 base and V 0 bases, and 17 bases lay outside the gene matches. This CDR3 is built from 21 residues. Germline V lookup: CDR1 SGHDN, CDR2 FVKESK. The CDR3 coding sequence is TGTGCCAGCAGCCAAGATGGGGTATGGTTGTATGAGCGGGGGTCCTACAATGAGCAGTTCTTC. It codes for CASSQDGVWLYERGSYNEQFF. The full variable domain, in which reference TRBV14 and TRBJ2-1 provide the parts outside the CDR3, is EAGVTQFPSHSVIEKGQTVTLRCDPISGHDNLYWYRRVMGKEIKFLLHFVKESKQDESGMPNNRFLAERTGGTYSTLKVQPAELEDSGVYFCASSQDGVWLYERGSYNEQFFGPGTRLTVL.

The V gene is TRBV27, the J gene TRBJ2-1; the D gene is possibly TRBD2 (7 bases). The CDR3 contains 16 residues. The V gene lost 7 bases and the J gene lost 6 bases, with 22 bases spanning the gap. Germline CDR1 MNHEY, CDR2 SMNVEV (reference sequence). CDR3 DNA: TGTGCCAGCACCCTATTTTTGGGGGGGCCGATCAATGAGCAGTTCTTC. Translated, it gives CASTLFLGGPINEQFF.

The rearrangement links TRBV25-1 to TRBJ2-7; maybe TRBD1 (6 bases). The germline CDR1 and CDR2 sequences are MGHDK and SYGVNS. With 2 bases removed from V and 6 bases from J, the gap between germline ends came to 14 bases. The CDR3 consists of 14 residues. CDR3 region: CASSEEGKGVEQYF. The CDR3 nucleotides are TGTGCCAGCAGTGAAGAGGGGAAGGGGGTCGAGCAGTACTTC.

The rearrangement joins TRBV6-5 to TRBJ1-6; 9 bases match TRBD1. Looked up from germline, CDR1 is MNHEY and CDR2 is SVGAGI. J was trimmed by 10 bases and V by 6 bases; bases with no gene match: 10. The CDR3 runs to 15 residues. The CDR3 sequence: CASSIGTGPESPLHF. As DNA, the CDR3 is TGTGCCAGCAGCATAGGGACAGGGCCCGAATCACCCCTCCACTTT.

The CDR3 DNA follows: TGCAGCGTTGAAGACCTGGGCGACGAGCAGTACTTC. Its translation is CSVEDLGDEQYF. The chain carries TRBV29-1 and TRBJ2-7; D ambiguous. V was trimmed by 0 bases and J by 5 bases, leaving 8 bases between them. Germline V gives CDR1 SQVTM, CDR2 ANQGSEA. The CDR3 contains 12 residues.

The rearrangement uses TRBV6-5 and TRBJ1-3, with D unclear. Germline V gene data show CDR1 as MNHEY and CDR2 as SVGAGI. V dropped 4 bases and J dropped 0 bases, with 10 bases sitting between them. The CDR3 consists of 15 residues. The CDR3 is CASSWSRGSGNTIYF. The CDR3 region has the DNA TGTGCCAGCAGTTGGTCCCGGGGCTCTGGAAACACCATATATTTT.

This clone was observed a few times. This chain links TRBV6-5 with TRBJ1-1; a weak D match, TRBD1 (5 bases). The CDR3 consists of 14 residues. The germline V gene has CDR1 MNHEY and CDR2 SVGAGI. V lost 5 bases and J 5 bases, leaving 15 bases between the germline ends. The DNA for the CDR3 is TGTGCCAGCAGTCCCGGAGGGGAAGGGACTGAAGCTTTCTTT. It specifies CASSPGGEGTEAFF.

The rearrangement joins TRBV27 to TRBJ1-2, with 7 bases matching TRBD1. The V gene end was trimmed by 9 bases and the J gene end by 4 bases; junction bases not matched to a gene: 8. The germline CDR1 and CDR2 sequences are MNHEY and SMNVEV (reference sequence). There are 13 residues in the CDR3. The CDR3 DNA reads TGTGCCAGTTCGGGACAGCCGATCTATGGCTACACCTTC. Translating gives CASSGQPIYGYTF.

This sequence joins TRBV11-2 and TRBJ2-2, with 8 bases aligning to TRBD1. With V trimmed by 2 bases and J by 7 bases, 6 bases remained unmatched. Per the germline V gene, CDR1 is SGHAT and CDR2 is FQNNGV. This CDR3 has 15 amino acids. CDR3 in amino acids: CASSLIRGRIGELFF. Here the CDR3 DNA reads TGTGCCAGCAGCTTAATCAGGGGGCGTATCGGGGAGCTGTTTTTT.